This TCR beta chain was sequenced for a study of blood T cell repertoires in COVID-19. Study in general: From the United States, Italy and Spain came samples of acute and convalescent COVID-19. PBMCs, B-cell-depleted T cells, or T cells provided the cDNA or gDNA that made up the material.

This CDR3 has 15 amino acids. V was pared by 0 bases and J by 6 bases, with 13 bases between. CDR1 SGHRS and CDR2 YFSETQ come from the germline V gene. Authors' data handling: Reference gene primer amplification gave estimated nucleated cell counts. Assay used: immunoSEQ multiplex PCR; TCRdb lists only in-frame clones, some missing. D and trimming come from the DNA, and the V and J calls and clone size come from that table. In the table there are about 210,000 clones, about 86% of which are singletons. The origin of this receptor is a woman aged 45 to 65 with acute or convalescent COVID-19. The sequenced material came from peripheral blood. The chain joins TRBV5-1 to TRBJ2-4; D not certain. The CDR3 reads CASSLEPESGNIQYF. CDR3 in DNA: TGCGCCAGCAGCTTGGAGCCCGAGTCAGGAAACATTCAGTACTTC.